A selection of T cell receptor beta chains follows, all from one sample in a study of blood T cell repertoires in COVID-19. Sequenced by immunoSEQ multiplex PCR; TCRdb stores in-frame clones only, minus some. The table shows fewer than 300,000 clones, with roughly 90% occurring only once. Sequenced material: PBMCs or T cells enriched from blood (not recorded which). These receptors originate from a man aged 35 to 55 who had recovered from COVID-19. Each CDR3 is given with its conserved first and last residue. A D gene is named only where the DNA matches it firmly. Not every row has a clone size; where given, it reads once, few, many or a size class.

D gene,clone size,V gene,J gene,CDR3 DNA,CDR3 protein
TRBD2,.,TRBV6-5,TRBJ2-5,TGTGCCAGCTCGGGAGCGGGAATTTCGTGGGAGACCCAGTACTTC,CASSGAGISWETQYF
.,.,TRBV2,TRBJ2-7,TGTGCCAGCAGTGAATGGGGTGGTCTGGGGACTCGGGAGCAGTACTTC,CASSEWGGLGTREQYF
TRBD2,.,TRBV11-3,TRBJ2-1,TGTGCCAGCAGCTTAAACTTGCGGGGGGTAAACTACAATGAGCAGTTCTTC,CASSLNLRGVNYNEQFF
TRBD1,.,TRBV28,TRBJ2-7,TGTGCCAGCAGTTTAAGTTTCAGGGGGCGGCCCTACGAGCAGTACTTC,CASSLSFRGRPYEQYF
TRBD1,.,TRBV18,TRBJ1-1,TGTGCCAGCTCGCTGGGGACAGGGGTTTGGACTGAAGCTTTCTTT,CASSLGTGVWTEAFF
.,.,TRBV14,TRBJ1-6,TGTGCCAGCAGCCTCCAGGGAAATTCACCCCTCCACTTT,CASSLQGNSPLHF
.,.,TRBV7-9,TRBJ1-1,TGTGCCAGCACCCGGGATTGGGAGAACACTGAAGCTTTCTTT,CASTRDWENTEAFF
.,.,TRBV7-2,TRBJ1-3,TGTGCTACGGGGGGGATCTCTGGAAACACCATATATTTT,CATGGISGNTIYF
TRBD1,.,TRBV9,TRBJ1-1,TGTGCCAGCAGCGTAGCCGGAGGGGGCATAACTGAAGCTTTCTTT,CASSVAGGGITEAFF
.,.,TRBV6-2/TRBV6-3,TRBJ2-1,TGTGCCAGCAGCCCCTCCGGGACATCTATGGGCAATGAGCAGTTCTTC,CASSPSGTSMGNEQFF
.,.,TRBV29-1,TRBJ2-2,TGCAGCGTTGACAGGGCGAACACCGGGGAGCTGTTTTTT,CSVDRANTGELFF
TRBD2,.,TRBV28,TRBJ2-1,TGTGCCAGCCAAAGTCTAGCGGGCCCCAATGAGCAGTTCTTC,CASQSLAGPNEQFF
TRBD1,few,TRBV6-6,TRBJ1-2,TGTGCCAGCACTTGGCAGGGGGCCGGTAACTATGGCTACACCTTC,CASTWQGAGNYGYTF
.,once,TRBV4-2,TRBJ2-1,TGTGCCAGCAGCCTCCCCGCGCCGTCCTACAATGAGCAGTTCTTC,CASSLPAPSYNEQFF
.,few,TRBV6-5,TRBJ1-1,TGTGCCAGCCTTAACCGTGGCGGCACTGAAGCTTTCTTT,CASLNRGGTEAFF
TRBD2,.,TRBV5-1,TRBJ2-1,TGCGCCAGCAGCTTGATGACTAGCGGAACCTACAATGAGCAGTTCTTC,CASSLMTSGTYNEQFF
TRBD1,once,TRBV19,TRBJ1-3,TGTGCCAGTAGTCGACAGGGTGTTGGCTCTGGAAACACCATATATTTT,CASSRQGVGSGNTIYF
TRBD2,.,TRBV4-3,TRBJ2-1,TGCGCCAGCAGCCAATACCTTACCGGGACTAGCGGGAGGGATGAGCAGTTCTTC,CASSQYLTGTSGRDEQFF
.,.,TRBV5-1,TRBJ1-2,TGCGCCAGCAGCTTATCAGGGGACTATGGCTACACCTTC,CASSLSGDYGYTF
TRBD2,.,TRBV9,TRBJ2-3,TGTGCCAGCAGCACCGGGACTAGCGGGGGGTCCCCAGATACGCAGTATTTT,CASSTGTSGGSPDTQYF
TRBD1,.,TRBV7-8,TRBJ2-2,TGTGCCAGCAGCCGAGACAGGGCCCAGGGCACCGGGGAGCTGTTTTTT,CASSRDRAQGTGELFF
.,.,TRBV7-2,TRBJ1-1,TGTGCCAGCAGCTTACGGGGGGTTGGTGAAGCTTTCTTT,CASSLRGVGEAFF
.,.,TRBV4-3,TRBJ1-5,TGCGCCAGCAGCCAAGATAATTCCCAGCCCCAGCATTTT,CASSQDNSQPQHF
TRBD1,.,TRBV28,TRBJ2-2,TGTGCCAGCAGTGCCGACAGGGGGTACACCGGGGAGCTGTTTTTT,CASSADRGYTGELFF
TRBD2,once,TRBV2,TRBJ2-1,TGTGCCAGCAGTGACTTGGTCGGGGGGGCCTACAATGAGCAGTTCTTC,CASSDLVGGAYNEQFF
.,.,TRBV7-9,TRBJ2-7,TGTGCCAGCAGCTTAGTCGGGAGCTCCTACGAGCAGTACTTC,CASSLVGSSYEQYF
TRBD1,.,TRBV7-2,TRBJ1-2,TGTGCCAGCAGCTTAGGGGGGAGACAGGGAAGCTATGGCTACACCTTC,CASSLGGRQGSYGYTF
.,.,TRBV30,TRBJ1-1,TGTGCCTGGAGCGTTGGGGGCCGCTGGACTGAAGCTTTCTTT,CAWSVGGRWTEAFF
TRBD1,once,TRBV9,TRBJ1-1,TGTGCCAGCAGCGCTGGGGGACAGGTTTCCCCTGAAGCTTTCTTT,CASSAGGQVSPEAFF
.,.,TRBV7-2,TRBJ2-7,TGTGCCAGCAGCCCACTAAGAGCCCCGTCCTCCGAGCAGTACTTC,CASSPLRAPSSEQYF
TRBD2,.,TRBV7-9,TRBJ2-3,TGTGCCAGCAGCTTAGCGTCGGGGGGTCGCACAGATACGCAGTATTTT,CASSLASGGRTDTQYF
TRBD2,.,TRBV7-3,TRBJ2-3,TGTGCCAGCAGCTTACTAGCGGGAGGGCCCGGGGATACGCAGTATTTT,CASSLLAGGPGDTQYF
TRBD1,.,TRBV2,TRBJ2-7,TGTGCCAGCAGCGGACAGGGAATATACGAGCAGTACTTC,CASSGQGIYEQYF
.,.,TRBV5-8,TRBJ2-7,TGTGCCAGCAGCTTGGCCGGTTACAGAGAGTCCTACGAGCAGTACTTC,CASSLAGYRESYEQYF
.,.,TRBV6-2/TRBV6-3,TRBJ2-7,TGTGCCAGCAGTTCTCAAACAGGGCTGCGTTTGCAGTACTTC,CASSSQTGLRLQYF
.,.,TRBV18,TRBJ1-4,TGTGCCAGCTCACCACTCATTACGGGGGGAGATGAAAAACTGTTTTTT,CASSPLITGGDEKLFF
TRBD2,once,TRBV7-3,TRBJ2-3,TGTGCCAGCAGCTCCGCCGGGGAGGCGGGAGCGCAGTATTTT,CASSSAGEAGAQYF
TRBD1,once,TRBV28,TRBJ1-1,TGTGCCAGCAGTCAGGCCCAGGGGGCCACTGAAGCTTTCTTT,CASSQAQGATEAFF
.,.,TRBV9,TRBJ1-5,TGTGCCAGCAGCGCCGCGGGTAGCAATCAGCCCCAGCATTTT,CASSAAGSNQPQHF